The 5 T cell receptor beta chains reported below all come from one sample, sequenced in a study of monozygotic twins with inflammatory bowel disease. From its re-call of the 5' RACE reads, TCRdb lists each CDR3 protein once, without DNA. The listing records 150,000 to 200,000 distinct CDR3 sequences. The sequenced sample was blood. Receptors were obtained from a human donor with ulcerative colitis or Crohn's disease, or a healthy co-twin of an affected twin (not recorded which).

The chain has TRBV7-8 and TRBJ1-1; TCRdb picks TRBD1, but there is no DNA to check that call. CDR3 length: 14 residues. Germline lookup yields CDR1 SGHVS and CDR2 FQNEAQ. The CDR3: CASSWRTLSPEAFF.

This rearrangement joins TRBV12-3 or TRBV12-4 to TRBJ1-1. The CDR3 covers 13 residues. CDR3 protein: CASRPSGGTEAFF.

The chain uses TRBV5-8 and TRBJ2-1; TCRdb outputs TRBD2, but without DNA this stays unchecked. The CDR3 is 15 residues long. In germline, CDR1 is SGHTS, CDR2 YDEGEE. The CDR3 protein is CASSLTGTAGNEQFF.

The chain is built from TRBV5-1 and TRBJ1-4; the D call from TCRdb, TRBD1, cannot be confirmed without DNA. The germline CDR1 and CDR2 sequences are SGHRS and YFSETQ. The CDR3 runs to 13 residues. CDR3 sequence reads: CASSFTGNEKLFF.

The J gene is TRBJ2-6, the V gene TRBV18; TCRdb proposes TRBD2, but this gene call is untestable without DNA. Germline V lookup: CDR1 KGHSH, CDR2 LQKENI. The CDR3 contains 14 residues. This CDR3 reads CASSPGGGANVLTF.